The T cell receptor (beta chain) described here comes from a study of blood T cell repertoires in COVID-19. As processed by the authors: Researchers report that nucleated cell counts were estimated from reference gene primer amplification. Profiled with immunoSEQ multiplex PCR; TCRdb holds only in-frame clones, not every one. The D gene and trimming were derived from the DNA, and the V and J assignments and clone size from that table. The sample has 400,000 to 450,000 clones, more than 70% seen once. The CDR3 is 15 residues long. Per the germline V gene, CDR1 is LGHDT and CDR2 is YNNKEL (reference sequence). Trimming shortened V by 4 bases and J by 3 bases, and 15 bases separated the two germline ends.

The rearrangement links TRBV3-1 (or the pseudogene TRBV3-2) to TRBJ1-1, with D maybe TRBD1 (6 bases). Sample: peripheral blood. The receptor comes from a woman between 50 and 59 years old with COVID-19, enrolled during active disease. Here the CDR3 reads CASSRENRVDTEAFF. CDR3 nucleotides: TGTGCCAGCAGCCGAGAGAACAGGGTGGACACTGAAGCTTTCTTT.